The 16 T cell receptor beta chains below were found in one sample sequenced in a study of blood T cell repertoires in COVID-19. The method was immunoSEQ multiplex PCR; TCRdb's version includes in-frame clones alone and lacks a portion of them. This table holds approximately 260,000 clones, around 90% found once. Source material: peripheral blood. The source is a man between 50 and 59 years old with acute or convalescent COVID-19.

The rearrangement uses TRBV14 and TRBJ1-6; possibly TRBD1 for D (5 bases). The V gene's germline CDR1 is SGHDN and CDR2 FVKESK. This CDR3 contains 15 residues. V lost 7 bases and J lost 4, with 14 bases in between. Here the CDR3 reads CASTPGGSYNSPLHF. CDR3 DNA: TGTGCCAGCACTCCGGGGGGGTCGTATAATTCACCCCTCCACTTT.

The V call is TRBV11-1, the J call TRBJ1-2; tentatively, D is TRBD1 (6 bases). The germline V gene encodes CDR1 SGHAT and CDR2 FQDESV (reference sequence). The CDR3 is made up of 13 amino acids. Trimming left V 5 bases short and J 6 bases short, with 13 bases between. For the CDR3, the DNA is TGTGCCAGCAGCATTAACAGGGTCGATGGCTACACCTTC. Amino acid sequence: CASSINRVDGYTF. Supplemented by reference TRBV11-1 and TRBJ1-2, the full variable domain reads EAEVAQSPRYKITEKSQAVAFWCDPISGHATLYWYRQILGQGPELLVQFQDESVVDDSQLPKDRFSAERLKGVDSTLKIQPAELGDSAMYLCASSINRVDGYTFGSGTRLTVV.

The rearrangement joins TRBV19 to TRBJ1-1; TRBD1 might be the D (5 bases). CDR3 length equals 13 residues. V dropped 6 bases and J dropped 2 bases, with 10 bases sitting between them. Per germline, CDR1 LNHDA and CDR2 SQIVND (reference sequence). DNA for the CDR3: TGTGCCAGTAGGGGCAGGGCTAACACTGAAGCTTTCTTT. It encodes CASRGRANTEAFF.

J is TRBJ2-7 and V is TRBV11-2; 9 bases align to TRBD1. The CDR3 spans 15 residues. Germline V gives CDR1 SGHAT, CDR2 FQNNGV. V was pared by 5 bases and J by 5 bases, with 10 bases of the junction left unmatched. The CDR3 DNA reads TGTGCCAGCAGCATTCAGACAGGGGGTTTTAACGAGCAGTACTTC. Translated: CASSIQTGGFNEQYF. The whole variable domain, remainder taken from reference TRBV11-2 and TRBJ2-7, is EAGVAQSPRYKIIEKRQSVAFWCNPISGHATLYWYQQILGQGPKLLIQFQNNGVVDDSQLPKDRFSAERLKGVDSTLKIQPAKLEDSAVYLCASSIQTGGFNEQYFGPGTRLTVT.

Details on this clone: At one boundary the junction diverges from the germline segment, which might be a read error. This sample includes further DNA sequences coding for the same CDR3. The chain carries TRBV12-3 or TRBV12-4 and TRBJ1-2; maybe TRBD1 (5 bases). This CDR3 contains 13 residues. DNA for the CDR3: TGTGCCAGCAGCTTAGGGGCCAACTATGGCTACACCTTC. Amino acid sequence: CASSLGANYGYTF.

The chain carries TRBV19 and TRBJ2-1; 9 positions match TRBD2. CDR1 LNHDA and CDR2 SQIVND come from the germline V gene (reference sequence). This CDR3 has 16 amino acids. With 3 bases clipped from V and 2 bases from J, the junction kept 5 bases outside the gene matches. The CDR3 loop is CASSIGRGGTYNEQFF. The CDR3 DNA reads TGTGCCAGTAGTATTGGGCGGGGGGGAACCTACAATGAGCAGTTCTTC.

The V call is TRBV7-2, the J call TRBJ2-2; perhaps TRBD2 as D (6 bases). With 5 bases removed from V and 0 bases from J, the gap between germline ends came to 10 bases. The CDR3 is 15 amino acids. The germline gives CDR1 SGHTA, CDR2 FQGNSA. The CDR3 is CASSLSGANTGELFF. The CDR3 region has the DNA TGTGCCAGCAGCCTGTCGGGGGCGAACACCGGGGAGCTGTTTTTT.

The chain links TRBV5-1 to TRBJ2-3; TRBD2 aligns across 8 bases. The CDR3 sequence is 15 residues long. CDR1 and CDR2 from the germline V gene are SGHRS and YFSETQ. J was trimmed by 2 bases and V by 10 bases; bases with no gene match: 12. The CDR3 protein is CASQGRRGVTDTQYF. The DNA of the CDR3 is TGCGCCTCCCAAGGGAGGCGGGGGGTCACAGATACGCAGTATTTT.

The rearrangement joins TRBV15 to TRBJ2-3, with D maybe TRBD1 (5 bases). The CDR3 covers 13 residues. CDR1 is LNHNV, CDR2 YYDKDF, per germline (reference sequence). Trimming pared 3 bases from V and 5 bases from J, leaving 9 bases between. CDR3 residues: CATSRGREDTQYF. The DNA of the CDR3 is TGTGCCACCAGCAGGGGCAGGGAAGATACGCAGTATTTT.

The V call is TRBV9, the J call TRBJ1-4; D remains ambiguous. The V and J ends lost 4 bases and 14 bases respectively, with 18 bases between them. CDR1 and CDR2 (germline): SGDLS, YYNGEE. The CDR3 sequence is 13 residues long. The chain's CDR3 is CASSPDPGAQLFF. The DNA of the CDR3 is TGTGCCAGCAGCCCCGACCCGGGAGCCCAGCTGTTTTTT.

This chain uses TRBV5-6 with TRBJ2-3; 8 bases fit TRBD2. Germline V gene lookup returns CDR1 SGHDT and CDR2 YYEEEE. The CDR3 length is 15 residues. The ends lost 3 bases at V and 2 bases at J; junction bases unmatched: 5. The CDR3 DNA follows: TGTGCCAGCAGCTCCGGGGGGGTTAACACAGATACGCAGTATTTT. Protein product: CASSSGGVNTDTQYF. Based on the CDR3 plus reference TRBV5-6 and TRBJ2-3, the full variable domain is DAGVTQSPTHLIKTRGQQVTLRCSPKSGHDTVSWYQQALGQGPQFIFQYYEEEERQRGNFPDRFSGHQFPNYSSELNVNALLLGDSALYLCASSSGGVNTDTQYFGPGTRLTVL.

The chain is built from TRBV7-2 and TRBJ1-1, with 7 bases identical to TRBD1. The length of the CDR3 is 14 residues. Germline V gene lookup returns CDR1 SGHTA and CDR2 FQGNSA. With V trimmed by 2 bases and J by 4 bases, 4 bases remained unmatched. Written as DNA, the CDR3 is TGTGCCAGCAGCTTAAGGGGGACAGCCACTGAAGCTTTCTTT. Protein product: CASSLRGTATEAFF.

The rearrangement joins TRBV9 to TRBJ2-2; D is possibly TRBD2 (5 bases). The CDR3 has 15 residues. The germline CDR1 and CDR2 sequences are SGDLS and YYNGEE. V lost 0 bases to trimming and J lost 6 bases, with 12 bases between them. The CDR3 nucleotides read TGTGCCAGCAGCGTAGATGGTAGCGCTGCCGGGGAGCTGTTTTTT. It is translated as CASSVDGSAAGELFF.

The gene calls are TRBV3-1 (or the pseudogene TRBV3-2) and TRBJ1-1; D ambiguous. The CDR3 consists of 15 residues. The V end was cut by 6 bases, the J end by 0 bases, with 14 bases between. CDR1 is LGHDT and CDR2 is YNNKEL in the germline V gene (reference sequence). CDR3 amino acids: CASRDYGDMNTEAFF. In nucleotides, the CDR3 is TGTGCCAGCAGAGACTACGGGGATATGAACACTGAAGCTTTCTTT.

This clone is a singleton in its sample. For the CDR3, the DNA is TGTGCCAGCAGCGGACATCTTAGCAATCAGCCCCAGCATTTT. Translating gives CASSGHLSNQPQHF. The chain carries TRBV2 and TRBJ1-5; tentatively, D is TRBD1 (5 bases). V lost 6 bases and J lost 0, with 9 bases in between. The germline CDR1 and CDR2 sequences are SNHLY and FYNNEI. The CDR3 sequence is 14 residues long.

This sequence joins TRBV7-2 and TRBJ2-1; weak D call: TRBD1 (5 bases). The ends were cut back, 3 bases at V and 8 bases at J, with 11 bases in the middle. CDR1 SGHTA and CDR2 FQGNSA come from the germline V gene. The CDR3 totals 13 residues. CDR3 protein: CASSFSGSHEQFF. The CDR3 DNA follows: TGTGCCAGCAGCTTCTCAGGGTCGCATGAGCAGTTCTTC.